The rows below give T cell receptor beta chains drawn from one sample of a study of shared clonotypes between healthy human individuals. The data were produced by immunoSEQ multiplex PCR, yet TCRdb's version contains in-frame clones alone and is incomplete. The repertoire holds about 380,000 clones, with around 96% as singletons. The source material was memory CD8+ T cells sorted from blood. The receptors derive from a man aged 30 to 45 in good health. CDR3s include the opening cysteine and the closing phenylalanine or tryptophan. Fields, in order: CDR3 DNA, CDR3 protein, V gene, D gene, clone size, J gene, CDR3 length. D genes are given only for firm matches. Size is stated for part of the rows, as once, few or many counts, or as a class when the clone is expanded.

CDR3 DNA: TGTGCCAGCAGCTTCCAACTAGCGCCTTCATACAATGAGCAGTTCTTC
CDR3 protein: CASSFQLAPSYNEQFF
V gene: TRBV7-2
D gene: TRBD2
clone size: once
J gene: TRBJ2-1
CDR3 length: 16

CDR3 DNA: TGTGCCAGCAGCCCGGGACAGGGGGCCTACGAGCAGTACTTC
CDR3 protein: CASSPGQGAYEQYF
V gene: TRBV7-9
D gene: TRBD1
clone size: NA
J gene: TRBJ2-7
CDR3 length: 14

CDR3 DNA: TGTGCCAGCAGCTCTTCCGGGACAGGGGGTCCAAAAACCTACGAGCAGTACTTC
CDR3 protein: CASSSSGTGGPKTYEQYF
V gene: TRBV5-6
D gene: TRBD1
clone size: NA
J gene: TRBJ2-7
CDR3 length: 18

CDR3 DNA: TGTGCCAGTAACGAGCGGCGGGGAAGTGGGACCGGGGAGCTGTTTTTT
CDR3 protein: CASNERRGSGTGELFF
V gene: TRBV19
D gene: NA
clone size: once
J gene: TRBJ2-2
CDR3 length: 16

CDR3 DNA: TGTGCCTGGAGTGTATACGGAACCTACGAGCAGTACTTC
CDR3 protein: CAWSVYGTYEQYF
V gene: TRBV30
D gene: NA
clone size: NA
J gene: TRBJ2-7
CDR3 length: 13

CDR3 DNA: TGTGCCAGCAGTTACCCCGGCGGTAGCGTAGGCAATGAGCAGTTCTTC
CDR3 protein: CASSYPGGSVGNEQFF
V gene: TRBV6-5
D gene: NA
clone size: NA
J gene: TRBJ2-1
CDR3 length: 16

CDR3 DNA: TGCGCCAGCAGCTACCTCCCCCCAGACAATGAGCAGTTCTTC
CDR3 protein: CASSYLPPDNEQFF
V gene: TRBV5-1
D gene: NA
clone size: NA
J gene: TRBJ2-1
CDR3 length: 14

CDR3 DNA: TGTGCCAGCCAACCTCGGATCGGGCCCGTCTCTGGAAACACCATATATTTT
CDR3 protein: CASQPRIGPVSGNTIYF
V gene: TRBV25-1
D gene: NA
clone size: NA
J gene: TRBJ1-3
CDR3 length: 17

CDR3 DNA: TGTGCCAGCAGCCTAGCGGGCCCCTCCTACGAGCAGTACTTC
CDR3 protein: CASSLAGPSYEQYF
V gene: TRBV11-2
D gene: TRBD2
clone size: NA
J gene: TRBJ2-7
CDR3 length: 14

CDR3 DNA: TGTGCCAGCAGTAGTACGGGGACCACAGATACGCAGTATTTT
CDR3 protein: CASSSTGTTDTQYF
V gene: TRBV28
D gene: NA
clone size: NA
J gene: TRBJ2-3
CDR3 length: 14